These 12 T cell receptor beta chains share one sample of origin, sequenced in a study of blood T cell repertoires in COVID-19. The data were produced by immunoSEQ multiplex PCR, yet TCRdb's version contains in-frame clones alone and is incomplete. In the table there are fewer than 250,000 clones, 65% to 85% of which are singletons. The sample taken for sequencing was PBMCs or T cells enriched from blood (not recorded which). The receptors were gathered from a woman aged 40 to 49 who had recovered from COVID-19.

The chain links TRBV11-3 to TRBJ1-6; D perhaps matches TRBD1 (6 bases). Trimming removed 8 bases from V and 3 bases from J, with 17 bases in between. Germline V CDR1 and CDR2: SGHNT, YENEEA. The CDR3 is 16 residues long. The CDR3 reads CASGLGGFLYNSPLHF. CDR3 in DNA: TGTGCCAGCGGGCTAGGGGGTTTTCTCTATAATTCACCCCTCCACTTT. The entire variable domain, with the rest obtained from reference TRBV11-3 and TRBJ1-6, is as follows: EAGVVQSPRYKIIEKKQPVAFWCNPISGHNTLYWYLQNLGQGPELLIRYENEEAVDDSQLPKDRFSAERLKGVDSTLKIQPAELGDSAVYLCASGLGGFLYNSPLHFGNGTRLTVT.

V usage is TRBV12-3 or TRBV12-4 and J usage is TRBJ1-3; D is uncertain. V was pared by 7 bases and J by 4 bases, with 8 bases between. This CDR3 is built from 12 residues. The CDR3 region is CASTQHGNTIYF. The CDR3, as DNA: TGTGCCAGCACCCAACACGGAAACACCATATATTTT.

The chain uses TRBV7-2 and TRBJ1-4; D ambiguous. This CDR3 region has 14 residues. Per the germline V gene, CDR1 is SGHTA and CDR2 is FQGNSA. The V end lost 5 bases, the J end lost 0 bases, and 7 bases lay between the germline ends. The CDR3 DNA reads TGTGCCAGCAGCCCAGTTGCAACTAATGAAAAACTGTTTTTT. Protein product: CASSPVATNEKLFF.

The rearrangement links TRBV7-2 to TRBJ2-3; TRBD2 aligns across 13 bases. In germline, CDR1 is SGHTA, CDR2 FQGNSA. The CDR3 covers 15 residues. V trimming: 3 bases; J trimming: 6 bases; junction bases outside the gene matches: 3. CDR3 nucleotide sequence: TGTGCCAGCAGCTTGACTAGCGGGAGGTGGGATACGCAGTATTTT. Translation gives CASSLTSGRWDTQYF.

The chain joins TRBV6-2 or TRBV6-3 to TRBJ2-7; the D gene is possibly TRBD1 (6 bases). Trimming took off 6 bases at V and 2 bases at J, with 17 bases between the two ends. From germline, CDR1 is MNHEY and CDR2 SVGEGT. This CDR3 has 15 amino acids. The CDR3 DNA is TGTGCCAGCAGCGGGAAGGGGACAAGGACCTACGAGCAGTACTTC. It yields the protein CASSGKGTRTYEQYF.

In nucleotides, the CDR3 is TGTGCCAGCAGCAAAACAGGGGTGCACCTCCACTTT. Translation: CASSKTGVHLHF. The chain has TRBV12-3 or TRBV12-4 and TRBJ1-6, with 7 bases matching TRBD1. The CDR3 contains 12 residues. V was pared by 6 bases and J by 15 bases, with 8 bases of the junction left unmatched.

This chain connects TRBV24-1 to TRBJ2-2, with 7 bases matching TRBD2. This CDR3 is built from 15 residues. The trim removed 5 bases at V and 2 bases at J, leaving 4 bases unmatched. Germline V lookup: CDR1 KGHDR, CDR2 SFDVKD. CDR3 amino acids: CATSASGRNTGELFF. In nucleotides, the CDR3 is TGTGCCACCAGTGCTAGCGGCAGAAACACCGGGGAGCTGTTTTTT.

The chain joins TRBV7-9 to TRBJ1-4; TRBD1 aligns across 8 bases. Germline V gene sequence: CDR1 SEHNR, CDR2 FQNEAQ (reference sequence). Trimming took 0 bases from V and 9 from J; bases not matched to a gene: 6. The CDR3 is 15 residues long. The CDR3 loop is CASSLAGTGLKKLFF. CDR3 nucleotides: TGTGCCAGCAGCTTAGCGGGGACAGGTCTTAAAAAACTGTTTTTT.

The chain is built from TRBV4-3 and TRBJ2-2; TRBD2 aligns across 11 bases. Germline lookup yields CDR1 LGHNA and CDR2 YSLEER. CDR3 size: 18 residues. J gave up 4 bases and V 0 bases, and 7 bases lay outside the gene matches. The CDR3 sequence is CASSQEGVAGGPTGELFF. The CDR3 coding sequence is TGCGCCAGCAGCCAAGAGGGGGTAGCGGGAGGGCCCACCGGGGAGCTGTTTTTT.

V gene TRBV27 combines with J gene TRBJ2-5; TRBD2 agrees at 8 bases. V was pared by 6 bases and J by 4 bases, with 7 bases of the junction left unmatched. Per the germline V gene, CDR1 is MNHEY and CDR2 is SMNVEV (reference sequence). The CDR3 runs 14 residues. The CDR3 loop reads CASRGAGAGETQYF. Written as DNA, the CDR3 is TGTGCCAGCAGGGGAGCGGGAGCCGGAGAGACCCAGTACTTC.

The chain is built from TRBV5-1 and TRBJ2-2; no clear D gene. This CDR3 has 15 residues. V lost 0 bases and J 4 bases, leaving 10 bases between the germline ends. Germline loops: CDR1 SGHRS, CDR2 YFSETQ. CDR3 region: CASSLGTASTGELFF. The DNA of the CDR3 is TGCGCCAGCAGCTTGGGAACCGCGTCCACCGGGGAGCTGTTTTTT.

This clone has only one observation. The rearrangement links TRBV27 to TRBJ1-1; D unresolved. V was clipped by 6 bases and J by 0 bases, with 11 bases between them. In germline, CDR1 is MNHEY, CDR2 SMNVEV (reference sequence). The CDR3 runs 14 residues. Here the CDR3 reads CASSRRRVNTEAFF. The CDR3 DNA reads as TGTGCCAGCAGCCGGAGGAGGGTGAACACTGAAGCTTTCTTT.